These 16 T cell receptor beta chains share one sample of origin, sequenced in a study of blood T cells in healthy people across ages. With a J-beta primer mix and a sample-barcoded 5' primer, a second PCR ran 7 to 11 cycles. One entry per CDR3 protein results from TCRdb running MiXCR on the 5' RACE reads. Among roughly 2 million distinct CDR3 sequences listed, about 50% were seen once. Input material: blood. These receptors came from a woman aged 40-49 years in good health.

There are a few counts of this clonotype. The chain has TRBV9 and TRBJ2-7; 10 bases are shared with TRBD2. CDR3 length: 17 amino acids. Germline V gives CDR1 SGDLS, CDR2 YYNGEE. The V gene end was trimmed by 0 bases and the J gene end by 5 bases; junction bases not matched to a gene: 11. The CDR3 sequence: CASSVALPRLAGDEQYF. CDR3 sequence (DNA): TGTGCCAGCAGCGTAGCCCTTCCGAGACTAGCGGGTGACGAGCAGTACTTC.

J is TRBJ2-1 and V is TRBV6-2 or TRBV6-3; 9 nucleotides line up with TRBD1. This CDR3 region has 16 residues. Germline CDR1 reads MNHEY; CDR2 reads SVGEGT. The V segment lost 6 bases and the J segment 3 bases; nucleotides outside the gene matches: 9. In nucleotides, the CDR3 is TGTGCCAGCAGCCCTAGATCGGGACAGGGCTACAATGAGCAGTTCTTC. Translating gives CASSPRSGQGYNEQFF.

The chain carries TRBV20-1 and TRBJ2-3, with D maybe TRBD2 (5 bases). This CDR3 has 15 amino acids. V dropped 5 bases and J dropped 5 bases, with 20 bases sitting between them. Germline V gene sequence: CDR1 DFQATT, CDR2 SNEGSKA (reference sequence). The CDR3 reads CSAEVGLNGRDTQYF. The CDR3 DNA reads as TGCAGTGCTGAAGTAGGACTTAACGGACGAGATACGCAGTATTTT.

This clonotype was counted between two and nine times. The CDR3 region is CSVDGPAKNIQYF. CDR3 sequence (DNA): TGCAGCGTTGACGGCCCAGCCAAAAACATTCAGTACTTC. The chain uses TRBV29-1 and TRBJ2-4; no firm D call. Trimming removed 3 bases from V and 0 bases from J, with 6 bases in between. Germline CDR1 and CDR2: SQVTM and ANQGSEA. This CDR3 comprises 13 residues.

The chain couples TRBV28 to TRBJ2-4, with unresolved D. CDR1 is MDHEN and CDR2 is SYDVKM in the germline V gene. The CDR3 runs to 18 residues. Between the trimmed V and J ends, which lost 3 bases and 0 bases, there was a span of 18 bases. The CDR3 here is CASSLNPGQTLAKNIQYF. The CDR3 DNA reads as TGTGCCAGCAGTTTGAACCCCGGTCAGACTTTAGCCAAAAACATTCAGTACTTC.

CDR3 amino acids: CASSQGRTGVDEQFF. The CDR3, as DNA: TGTGCCAGCAGCCAAGGTCGGACAGGGGTAGATGAGCAGTTCTTC. The genes are TRBV14 and TRBJ2-1, with TRBD1 matching over 9 bases. The V gene end was trimmed by 1 base and the J gene end by 8 bases; junction bases not matched to a gene: 6. The CDR3 contains 15 residues. The germline CDR1 and CDR2 sequences are SGHDN and FVKESK.

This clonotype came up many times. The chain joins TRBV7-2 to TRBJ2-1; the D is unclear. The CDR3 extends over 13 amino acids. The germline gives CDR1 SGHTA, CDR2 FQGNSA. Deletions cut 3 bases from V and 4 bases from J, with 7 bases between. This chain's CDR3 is CASSFRSYNEQFF. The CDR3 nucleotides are TGTGCCAGCAGCTTCCGGAGTTACAATGAGCAGTTCTTC. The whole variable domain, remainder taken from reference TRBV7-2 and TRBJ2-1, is GAGVSQSPSNKVTEKGKDVELRCDPISGHTALYWYRQSLGQGLEFLIYFQGNSAPDKSGLPSDRFSAERTGGSVSTLTIQRTQQEDSAVYLCASSFRSYNEQFFGPGTRLTVL.

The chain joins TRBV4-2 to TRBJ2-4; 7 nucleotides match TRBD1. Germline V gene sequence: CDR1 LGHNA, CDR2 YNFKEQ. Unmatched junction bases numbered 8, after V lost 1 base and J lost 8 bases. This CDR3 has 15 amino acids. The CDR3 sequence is CASSQAFRGLDIQYF. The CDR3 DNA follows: TGTGCCAGCAGCCAAGCTTTCAGGGGGTTAGACATTCAGTACTTC.

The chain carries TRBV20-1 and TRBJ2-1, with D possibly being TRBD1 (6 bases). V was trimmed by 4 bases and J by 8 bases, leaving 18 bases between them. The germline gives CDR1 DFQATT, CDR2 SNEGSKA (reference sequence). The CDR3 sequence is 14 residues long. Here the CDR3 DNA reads TGCAGTGCTATTAATTGGGGGCGTCGGGATGAGCAGTTCTTC. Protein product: CSAINWGRRDEQFF.

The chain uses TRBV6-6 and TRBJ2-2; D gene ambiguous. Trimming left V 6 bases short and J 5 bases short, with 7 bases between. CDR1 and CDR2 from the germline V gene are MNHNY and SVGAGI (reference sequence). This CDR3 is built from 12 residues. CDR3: CASRSPTGELFF. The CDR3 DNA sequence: TGTGCCAGCAGGTCCCCGACCGGGGAGCTGTTTTTT.

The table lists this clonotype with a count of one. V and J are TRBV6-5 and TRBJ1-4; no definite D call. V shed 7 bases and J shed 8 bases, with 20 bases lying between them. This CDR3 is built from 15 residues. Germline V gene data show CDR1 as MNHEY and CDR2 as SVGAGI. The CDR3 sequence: CASTSQGLRSEKLFF. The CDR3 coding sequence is TGTGCCAGCACCTCCCAAGGACTCAGGAGCGAAAAACTGTTTTTT.

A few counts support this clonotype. CDR3 in DNA: TGCAGTGCCCCCCGGGGGACCACGAATTATGGCTACACCTTC. It specifies CSAPRGTTNYGYTF. The rearrangement joins TRBV20-1 to TRBJ1-2; D is perhaps TRBD1 (5 bases). Germline values: CDR1 DFQATT, CDR2 SNEGSKA (reference sequence). This CDR3 region has 14 residues. Trimming removed 6 bases from V and 5 bases from J, with 19 bases in between.

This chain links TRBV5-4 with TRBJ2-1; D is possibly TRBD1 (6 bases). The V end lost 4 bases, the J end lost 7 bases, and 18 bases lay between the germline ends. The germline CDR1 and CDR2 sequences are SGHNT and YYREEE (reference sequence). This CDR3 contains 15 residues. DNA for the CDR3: TGTGCCAGCAGCGGACCCGGGACAATGAGGAATGAGCAGTTCTTC. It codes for CASSGPGTMRNEQFF.

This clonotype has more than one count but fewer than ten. CDR3 residues: CASSQQQNYEQYF. CDR3 sequence (DNA): TGCGCCAGCAGCCAACAACAAAACTACGAGCAGTACTTC. The chain combines TRBV4-1 with TRBJ2-7; D gene ambiguous. Trimming shortened V by 2 bases and J by 3 bases, and 8 bases separated the two germline ends. This CDR3 comprises 13 residues. Germline lookup yields CDR1 MGHRA and CDR2 YSYEKL.

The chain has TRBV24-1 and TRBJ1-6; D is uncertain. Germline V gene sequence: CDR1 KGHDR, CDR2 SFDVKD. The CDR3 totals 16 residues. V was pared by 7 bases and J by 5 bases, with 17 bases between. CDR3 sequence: CATRGKRRLNNSPLHF. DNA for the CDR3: TGTGCCACCAGGGGGAAGCGCAGGTTAAATAATTCACCCCTCCACTTT.

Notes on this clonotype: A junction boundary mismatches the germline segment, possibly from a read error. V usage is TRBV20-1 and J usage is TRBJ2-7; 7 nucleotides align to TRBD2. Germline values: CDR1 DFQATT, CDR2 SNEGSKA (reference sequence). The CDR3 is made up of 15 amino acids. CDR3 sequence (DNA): TGCAGTGCTGGAGAGTGGGGGGGTTCCTCCTACGAGCAGTACTTC. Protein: CSAGEWGGSSYEQYF.